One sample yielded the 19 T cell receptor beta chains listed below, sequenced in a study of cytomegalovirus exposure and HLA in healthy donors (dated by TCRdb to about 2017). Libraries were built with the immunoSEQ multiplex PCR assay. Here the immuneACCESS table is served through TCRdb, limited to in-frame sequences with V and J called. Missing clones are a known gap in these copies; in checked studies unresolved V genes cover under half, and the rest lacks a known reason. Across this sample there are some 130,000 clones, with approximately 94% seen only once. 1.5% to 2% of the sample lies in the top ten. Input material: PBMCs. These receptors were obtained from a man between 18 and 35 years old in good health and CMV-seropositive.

CDR3 residues: CASSLLGGPVEDTQYF. CDR3 nucleotide sequence: TGTGCCAGCAGTTTATTAGGGGGACCCGTAGAAGATACGCAGTATTTT. The chain combines TRBV27 with TRBJ2-3, with a weak D call TRBD1 (6 bases). From germline, CDR1 is MNHEY and CDR2 SMNVEV (reference sequence). V lost 1 base and J lost 5, with 16 bases in between. The CDR3 is made up of 16 amino acids.

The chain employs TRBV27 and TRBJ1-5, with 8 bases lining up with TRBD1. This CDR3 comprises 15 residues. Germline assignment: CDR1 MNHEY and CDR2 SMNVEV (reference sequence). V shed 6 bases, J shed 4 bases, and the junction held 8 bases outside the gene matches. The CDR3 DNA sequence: TGTGCCAGCAGAATAGGACAGGGTATTAATCAGCCCCAGCATTTT. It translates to CASRIGQGINQPQHF.

CDR3 in amino acids: CASSPTQGFSSGNTIYF. The DNA for the CDR3 is TGCGCCAGCAGCCCAACACAGGGGTTTAGCTCTGGAAACACCATATATTTT. This rearrangement joins TRBV5-1 to TRBJ1-3, with 7 positions matching TRBD1. This CDR3 is built from 17 residues. V gave up 4 bases and J gave up 0 bases; unmatched junction bases: 10. Germline loops: CDR1 SGHRS, CDR2 YFSETQ. Filled out from reference TRBV5-1 and TRBJ1-3, the complete variable domain reads KAGVTQTPRYLIKTRGQQVTLSCSPISGHRSVSWYQQTPGQGLQFLFEYFSETQRNKGNFPGRFSGRQFSNSRSEMNVSTLELGDSALYLCASSPTQGFSSGNTIYFGEGSWLTVV.

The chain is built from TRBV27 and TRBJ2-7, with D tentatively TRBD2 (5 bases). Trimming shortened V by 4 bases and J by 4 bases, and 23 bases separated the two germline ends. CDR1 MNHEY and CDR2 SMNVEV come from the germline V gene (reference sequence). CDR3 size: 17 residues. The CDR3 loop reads CASSSLAGPLGLYEQYF. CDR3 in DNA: TGTGCCAGCAGTTCTCTGGCGGGCCCTTTAGGGCTATACGAGCAGTACTTC.

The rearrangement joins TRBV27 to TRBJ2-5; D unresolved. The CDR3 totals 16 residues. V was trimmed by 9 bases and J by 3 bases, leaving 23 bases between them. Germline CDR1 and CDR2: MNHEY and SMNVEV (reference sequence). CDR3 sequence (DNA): TGTGCCAGTCGAAGATATGGTACAGACCGAAAAGAGACCCAGTACTTC. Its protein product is CASRRYGTDRKETQYF.

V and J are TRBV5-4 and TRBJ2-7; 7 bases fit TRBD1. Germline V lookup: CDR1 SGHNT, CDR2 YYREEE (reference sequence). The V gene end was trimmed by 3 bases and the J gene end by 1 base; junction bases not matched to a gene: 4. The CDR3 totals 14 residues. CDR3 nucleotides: TGTGCCAGCAGCTCCGGACAGGCTTCCTACGAGCAGTACTTC. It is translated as CASSSGQASYEQYF.

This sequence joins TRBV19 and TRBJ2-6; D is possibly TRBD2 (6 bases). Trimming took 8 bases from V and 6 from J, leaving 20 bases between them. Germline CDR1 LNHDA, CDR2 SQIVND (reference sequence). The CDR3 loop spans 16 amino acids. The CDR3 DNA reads TGTGCCAGTGGTCCCGGGACTGGGGGAGAGGCCAACGTCCTGACTTTC. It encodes CASGPGTGGEANVLTF.

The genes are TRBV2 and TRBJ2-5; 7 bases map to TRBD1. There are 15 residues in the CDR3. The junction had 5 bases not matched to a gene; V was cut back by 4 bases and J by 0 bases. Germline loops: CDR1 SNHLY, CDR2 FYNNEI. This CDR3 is CASSGTGSYQETQYF. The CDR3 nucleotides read TGTGCCAGCAGTGGGACAGGATCGTACCAAGAGACCCAGTACTTC.

CDR3 amino acids: CASSLERTQETQYF. CDR3 nucleotide sequence: TGTGCCAGCAGCTTGGAGCGGACTCAAGAGACCCAGTACTTC. The chain recombines TRBV5-8 with TRBJ2-5, with a tentative D call TRBD2 (5 bases). From germline, CDR1 is SGHTS and CDR2 YDEGEE. The CDR3 loop spans 14 amino acids. With 0 bases removed from V and 2 bases from J, the gap between germline ends came to 8 bases.

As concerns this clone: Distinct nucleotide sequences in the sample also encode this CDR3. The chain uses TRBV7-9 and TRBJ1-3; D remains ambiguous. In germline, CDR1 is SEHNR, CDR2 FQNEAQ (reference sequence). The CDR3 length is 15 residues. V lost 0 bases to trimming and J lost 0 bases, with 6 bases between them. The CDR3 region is CASSLAPSSGNTIYF. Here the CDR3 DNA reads TGTGCCAGCAGCTTAGCCCCCTCCTCTGGAAACACCATATATTTT.

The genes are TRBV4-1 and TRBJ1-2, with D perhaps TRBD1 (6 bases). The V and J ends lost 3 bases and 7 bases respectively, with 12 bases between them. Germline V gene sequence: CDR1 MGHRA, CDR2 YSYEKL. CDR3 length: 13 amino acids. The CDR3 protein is CASSQDSNSGYTF. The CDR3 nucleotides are TGCGCCAGCAGCCAGGACAGCAATTCTGGCTACACCTTC.

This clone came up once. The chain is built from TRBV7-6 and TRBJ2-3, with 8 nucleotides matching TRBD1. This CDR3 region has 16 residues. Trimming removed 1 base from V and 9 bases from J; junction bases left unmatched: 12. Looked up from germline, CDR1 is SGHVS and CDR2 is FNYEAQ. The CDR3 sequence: CASSLGLTGAFGTQYF. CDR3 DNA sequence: TGTGCCAGCAGCTTAGGGTTGACAGGGGCCTTCGGGACGCAGTATTTT. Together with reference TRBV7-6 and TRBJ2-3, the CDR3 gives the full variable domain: GAGVSQSPRYKVTKRGQDVALRCDPISGHVSLYWYRQALGQGPEFLTYFNYEAQQDKSGLPNDRFSAERPEGSISTLTIQRTEQRDSAMYRCASSLGLTGAFGTQYFGPGTRLTVL.

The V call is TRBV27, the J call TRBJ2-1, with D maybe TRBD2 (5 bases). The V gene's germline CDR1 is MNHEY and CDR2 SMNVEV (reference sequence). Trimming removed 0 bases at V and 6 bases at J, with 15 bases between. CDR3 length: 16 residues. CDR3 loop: CASSLSPRTSFNEQFF. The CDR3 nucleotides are TGTGCCAGCAGTTTATCCCCCAGGACTTCTTTCAATGAGCAGTTCTTC.

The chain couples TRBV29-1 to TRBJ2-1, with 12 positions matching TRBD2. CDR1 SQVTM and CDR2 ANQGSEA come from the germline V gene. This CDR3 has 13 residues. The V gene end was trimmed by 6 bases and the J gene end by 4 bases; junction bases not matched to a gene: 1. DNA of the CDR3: TGCAGCGTGGGGACTAGCGGGTACAATGAGCAGTTCTTC. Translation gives CSVGTSGYNEQFF.

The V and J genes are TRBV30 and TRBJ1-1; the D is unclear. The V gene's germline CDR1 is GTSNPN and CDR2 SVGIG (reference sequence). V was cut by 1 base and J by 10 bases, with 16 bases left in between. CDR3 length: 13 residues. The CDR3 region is CAWSEKLDTTAFF. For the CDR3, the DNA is TGTGCCTGGAGTGAAAAGCTCGACACAACAGCTTTCTTT.

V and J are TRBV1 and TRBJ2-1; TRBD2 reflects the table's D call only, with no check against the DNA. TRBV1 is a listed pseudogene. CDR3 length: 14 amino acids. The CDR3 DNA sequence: TGCACCAGCAGCCGACTAGCGGGAATAAATGAGCAGTTCTTC. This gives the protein CTSSRLAGINEQFF.

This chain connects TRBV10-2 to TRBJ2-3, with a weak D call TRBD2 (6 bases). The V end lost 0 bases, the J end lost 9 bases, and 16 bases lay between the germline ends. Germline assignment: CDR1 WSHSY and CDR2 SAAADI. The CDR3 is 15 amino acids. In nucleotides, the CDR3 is TGCGCCAGCAGTGAGTCGTCCCGACTAGTTTCCACGCAGTATTTT. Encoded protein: CASSESSRLVSTQYF.

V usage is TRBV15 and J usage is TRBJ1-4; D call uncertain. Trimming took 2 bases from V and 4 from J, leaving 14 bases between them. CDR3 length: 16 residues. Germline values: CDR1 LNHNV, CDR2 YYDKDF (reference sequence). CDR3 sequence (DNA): TGTGCCACCAGCAGACCTTCGGACGGACTTAATGAAAAACTGTTTTTT. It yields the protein CATSRPSDGLNEKLFF.

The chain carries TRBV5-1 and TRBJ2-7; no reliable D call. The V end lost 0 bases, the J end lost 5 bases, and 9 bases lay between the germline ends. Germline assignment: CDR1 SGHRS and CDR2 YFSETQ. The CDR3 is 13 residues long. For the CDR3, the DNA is TGCGCCAGCAGCTTGGGCGGTTATAACGAGCAGTACTTC. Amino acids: CASSLGGYNEQYF.